Listed below are T cell receptor beta chains from one sample, sequenced in a study of blood T cell repertoires in COVID-19. Only in-frame clones appear in the TCRdb table, and some are missing; sequencing was by immunoSEQ multiplex PCR. The repertoire holds some 260,000 clones, with approximately 90% as singletons. Sample: PBMCs or T cells enriched from blood (not recorded which). Receptors originate from a man in his forties who had recovered from COVID-19. CDR3s include the opening cysteine and the closing phenylalanine or tryptophan. Each record gives: clone size, V gene, D gene, J gene, CDR3 length, CDR3 protein, CDR3 DNA. A D gene is named only where the DNA matches it firmly. Not every row has a clone size; where given, it reads once, few, many or a size class.

NA	TRBV24-1	TRBD1	TRBJ1-1	14	CATSDPRTGDEAFF	TGTGCCACCAGTGACCCCCGGACAGGTGATGAAGCTTTCTTT
once	TRBV29-1	NA	TRBJ1-3	15	CSVGKTANSGNTIYF	TGCAGCGTTGGTAAGACAGCTAATTCTGGAAACACCATATATTTT
NA	TRBV6-5	TRBD2	TRBJ2-3	15	CASSYVGRLGDTQYF	TGTGCCAGCAGTTACGTCGGGAGGTTGGGAGATACGCAGTATTTT
NA	TRBV5-8	TRBD1	TRBJ2-5	16	CASSIWTGQYQETQYF	TGTGCCAGCAGCATTTGGACAGGGCAGTACCAAGAGACCCAGTACTTC
NA	TRBV18	TRBD1	TRBJ1-1	15	CASSPRTGENTEAFF	TGTGCCAGCTCACCGAGGACAGGGGAGAACACTGAAGCTTTCTTT
few	TRBV18	NA	TRBJ1-1	12	CASSLYDSEAFF	TGTGCCAGCTCCCTCTATGACAGTGAAGCTTTCTTT
NA	TRBV7-3	NA	TRBJ2-2	17	CASSLTGGGANTGELFF	TGTGCCAGCAGCTTAACGGGCGGAGGCGCGAACACCGGGGAGCTGTTTTTT
NA	TRBV6-2/TRBV6-3	TRBD1	TRBJ2-1	12	CASSYTTGEQFF	TGTGCCAGCAGTTACACGACAGGGGAGCAGTTCTTC
NA	TRBV18	NA	TRBJ1-1	13	CASSRGQNTEAFF	TGTGCCAGCTCACGGGGACAGAACACTGAAGCTTTCTTT
once	TRBV7-9	TRBD2	TRBJ2-5	13	CASRIAGAETQYF	TGTGCCAGCAGGATAGCGGGAGCAGAGACCCAGTACTTC
NA	TRBV19	NA	TRBJ1-2	14	CASIMGGTDYGYTF	TGTGCCAGTATTATGGGGGGAACGGACTATGGCTACACCTTC
few	TRBV2	NA	TRBJ2-6	20	CASSVLQGFFSTSGANVLTF	TGTGCCAGCAGTGTCCTACAGGGTTTTTTTTCAACCTCTGGGGCCAACGTCCTGACTTTC
NA	TRBV7-2	NA	TRBJ1-1	14	CASSTVGVGTEAFF	TGTGCCAGCAGCACGGTAGGGGTTGGCACTGAAGCTTTCTTT
NA	TRBV28	NA	TRBJ1-4	14	CASSKAAGLEKLFF	TGTGCCAGCAGTAAAGCCGCGGGGCTTGAAAAACTGTTTTTT
NA	TRBV11-2	NA	TRBJ2-1	16	CASSLLPDFQSDEQFF	TGTGCCAGCAGCTTATTACCCGACTTTCAGAGCGATGAGCAGTTCTTC
once	TRBV19	NA	TRBJ2-1	15	CASRKADNSYNEQFF	TGTGCCAGTAGAAAAGCGGATAACTCCTACAATGAGCAGTTCTTC
once	TRBV11-2	TRBD2	TRBJ2-1	14	CASSLGGRRGEQFF	TGTGCCAGCAGCTTAGGGGGTAGGCGGGGGGAGCAGTTCTTC
NA	TRBV27	NA	TRBJ1-2	14	CASSPNQGPYGYTF	TGTGCCAGCAGTCCCAACCAGGGCCCCTATGGCTACACCTTC
NA	TRBV12-3/TRBV12-4	NA	TRBJ2-7	10	CASGDYEQYF	TGTGCCAGCGGAGACTACGAGCAGTACTTC
NA	TRBV28	TRBD1	TRBJ1-5	17	CASSSRTGPYSNQPQHF	TGTGCCAGCAGTTCCAGGACAGGACCCTATAGCAATCAGCCCCAGCATTTT
NA	TRBV18	TRBD1	TRBJ1-1	17	CASSPGRQGVRGPEAFF	TGTGCCAGCTCACCGGGTAGACAGGGGGTCAGGGGACCTGAAGCTTTCTTT
NA	TRBV7-3	NA	TRBJ2-2	13	CASSPTNTGELFF	TGTGCCAGCAGCCCTACGAACACCGGGGAGCTGTTTTTT
NA	TRBV7-3	TRBD1	TRBJ1-4	15	CASSAQQGVGEKLFF	TGTGCCAGCAGCGCCCAACAGGGGGTTGGGGAAAAACTGTTTTTT
NA	TRBV9	NA	TRBJ2-6	18	CASSVARGGASGANVLTF	TGTGCCAGCAGCGTAGCGCGGGGCGGCGCTTCTGGGGCCAACGTCCTGACTTTC
NA	TRBV15	TRBD2	TRBJ2-1	15	CATSTLAGVVDEQFF	TGTGCCACCAGCACACTAGCGGGGGTTGTCGATGAGCAGTTCTTC
once	TRBV5-1	NA	TRBJ1-4	12	CASSSVNEKLFF	TGCGCCAGCAGCTCAGTTAATGAAAAACTGTTTTTT
NA	TRBV4-3	TRBD2	TRBJ2-1	17	CASSPTTSSGTYSEQFF	TGCGCCAGCAGCCCGACAACCTCTAGCGGGACCTACAGTGAGCAGTTCTTC
once	TRBV28	NA	TRBJ1-2	15	CASTLTGISNYGYTF	TGTGCCAGCACCCTGACAGGAATCTCTAACTATGGCTACACCTTC
NA	TRBV27	NA	TRBJ2-2	15	CASSLLTGNTGELFF	TGTGCCAGCAGTTTATTGACAGGGAACACCGGGGAGCTGTTTTTT
once	TRBV6-5	TRBD1	TRBJ1-2	14	CASLKDRATTVYTF	TGTGCCAGCTTAAAGGACAGGGCCACTACGGTCTACACCTTC
NA	TRBV20-1	TRBD2	TRBJ2-3	18	CSASRLLQTSVVTDTQYF	TGCAGTGCTAGTCGTTTGTTACAGACTAGCGTGGTCACAGATACGCAGTATTTT
once	TRBV3-1/TRBV3-2	NA	TRBJ1-2	17	CASSQGYPWGRTYGYTF	TGTGCCAGCAGCCAAGGATACCCTTGGGGCAGGACCTATGGCTACACCTTC
NA	TRBV5-1	TRBD1	TRBJ2-1	15	CASSPTGVLVNEQFF	TGCGCCAGCAGCCCAACAGGGGTTCTAGTCAATGAGCAGTTCTTC
NA	TRBV10-2	NA	TRBJ1-1	12	CASSPGVTEAFF	TGCGCCAGCAGTCCAGGGGTCACTGAAGCTTTCTTT
NA	TRBV29-1	TRBD1	TRBJ2-1	15	CSVPLGQGFYNEQFF	TGCAGCGTACCTTTGGGACAGGGGTTTTACAATGAGCAGTTCTTC
few	TRBV9	TRBD1	TRBJ2-2	16	CASSPTGAANTGELFF	TGTGCCAGCAGCCCAACAGGGGCCGCGAACACCGGGGAGCTGTTTTTT
once	TRBV28	TRBD1	TRBJ2-5	13	CASRPTGIETQYF	TGTGCCAGCAGACCGACAGGGATTGAGACCCAGTACTTC
NA	TRBV19	NA	TRBJ2-2	13	CASSINQGGELFF	TGTGCCAGTAGTATAAACCAGGGCGGGGAGCTGTTTTTT
NA	TRBV9	NA	TRBJ1-1	13	CASSVLEDTEAFF	TGTGCCAGCAGCGTATTGGAGGACACTGAAGCTTTCTTT
once	TRBV3-1/TRBV3-2	TRBD1	TRBJ2-3	14	CANWDRISTDTQYF	TGTGCCAACTGGGACAGAATTAGCACAGATACGCAGTATTTT
NA	TRBV7-9	NA	TRBJ2-3	13	CASSQAGMDTQYF	TGTGCCAGCAGCCAGGCAGGCATGGATACGCAGTATTTT
NA	TRBV29-1	NA	TRBJ1-1	13	CSVVQPQLIGAFF	TGCAGCGTTGTACAGCCTCAACTGATTGGAGCTTTCTTT
NA	TRBV3-1/TRBV3-2	NA	TRBJ1-5	15	CASSQDSRGSQPQHF	TGTGCCAGCAGCCAAGATAGTAGGGGGAGTCAGCCCCAGCATTTT
NA	TRBV7-7	TRBD1	TRBJ2-1	13	CASSSDRGNEQFF	TGTGCCAGCAGCTCTGACAGGGGGAATGAGCAGTTCTTC
many	TRBV29-1	TRBD1	TRBJ1-5	13	CSVTDRYNQPQHF	TGCAGCGTTACGGACAGGTACAATCAGCCCCAGCATTTT
NA	TRBV5-4	TRBD2	TRBJ2-7	16	CASSPPLAGGRYEQYF	TGTGCCAGCAGCCCCCCCCTAGCGGGAGGTCGGTACGAGCAGTACTTC